These 18 T cell receptor beta chains were sequenced from one sample in a study of cytotoxic CD8 clonotypes in ibrutinib-treated CLL. This table comes from immunoSEQ multiplex PCR, and its TCRdb copy is limited to in-frame clones, with some not included. The repertoire holds around 41,000 clones, with just over 70% as singletons. The sample was PBMCs, taken at disease progression, from a patient treated with ibrutinib. These receptors all stem from a human donor with chronic lymphocytic leukemia.

The V and J genes are TRBV7-8 and TRBJ2-3; TRBD2 aligns across 12 bases. The length of the CDR3 is 13 residues. Germline CDR1 SGHVS, CDR2 FQNEAQ. V gave up 8 bases and J gave up 7 bases; unmatched junction bases: 4. The CDR3 sequence is CASETSGSNTQYF. DNA of the CDR3: TGTGCCAGCGAGACTAGCGGGAGTAATACGCAGTATTTT.

The chain couples TRBV27 to TRBJ2-3; TRBD2 aligns across 9 bases. V dropped 8 bases and J dropped 5; count of bases not matched to a gene: 11. CDR1 and CDR2 (germline): MNHEY, SMNVEV (reference sequence). The CDR3 sequence is 15 residues long. The CDR3 protein is CASGGAGGPLDTQYF. Written as DNA, the CDR3 is TGTGCCAGCGGCGGTGCGGGAGGGCCTTTAGATACGCAGTATTTT.

This clone was picked up a small number of times. The rearrangement joins TRBV5-5 to TRBJ1-5; TRBD1 might be the D (6 bases). This CDR3 is built from 15 residues. In germline, CDR1 is SGHKS, CDR2 YYEKEE (reference sequence). V was cut by 1 base and J by 0 bases, with 8 bases left in between. CDR3 in amino acids: CASSLRGDSNQPQHF. For the CDR3, the DNA is TGTGCCAGCAGCTTGAGGGGGGATAGCAATCAGCCCCAGCATTTT.

V is TRBV30 and J is TRBJ1-1; D unresolved. Germline CDR1 is GTSNPN and CDR2 is SVGIG (reference sequence). There are 13 residues in the CDR3. Trimming stripped 2 bases from V and 3 bases from J, with 10 bases between. CDR3 bases: TGTGCCTGGAGTCCTCACGGGGACACTGAAGCTTTCTTT. This codes for CAWSPHGDTEAFF.

The chain combines TRBV7-3 with TRBJ2-3; D may be TRBD2 (5 bases). Trimming left V 2 bases short and J 1 base short, with 10 bases between. CDR1 and CDR2 from the germline V gene are SGHTA and FQGTGA. CDR3 size: 15 residues. CDR3 sequence reads: CASSLSGWGTDTQYF. The CDR3 DNA sequence: TGTGCCAGCAGCTTATCGGGGTGGGGCACAGATACGCAGTATTTT.

This sequence joins TRBV7-6 and TRBJ2-6; D is ambiguous. Germline values: CDR1 SGHVS, CDR2 FNYEAQ. Trimming stripped 3 bases from V and 0 bases from J, with 3 bases between. This CDR3 contains 14 residues. This CDR3 is CASSFYSGANVLTF. The CDR3 nucleotides read TGTGCCAGCAGCTTTTACTCTGGGGCCAACGTCCTGACTTTC.

This clone was picked up one time. The V and J genes are TRBV6-4 and TRBJ1-6; no definite D call. Trimming shortened V by 4 bases and J by 7 bases, and 14 bases separated the two germline ends. The length of the CDR3 is 15 residues. Per the germline V gene, CDR1 is MRHNA and CDR2 is SNTAGT. The CDR3 region is CASSVGAEGNSPLHF. Written as DNA, the CDR3 is TGTGCCAGCAGTGTAGGAGCGGAGGGAAATTCACCCCTCCACTTT.

The CDR3 DNA is TGTGCCAGCAGCAAAGACATAGTCTGGGAGACCCAGTACTTC. Its translation: CASSKDIVWETQYF. J is TRBJ2-5 and V is TRBV2; D ambiguous. The V end lost 6 bases, the J end lost 5 bases, and 16 bases lay between the germline ends. CDR3 length: 14 amino acids. In germline, CDR1 is SNHLY, CDR2 FYNNEI. Full variable domain (rest looked up from reference TRBV2 and TRBJ2-5): EPEVTQTPSHQVTQMGQEVILRCVPISNHLYFYWYRQILGQKVEFLVSFYNNEISEKSEIFDDQFSVERPDGSNFTLKIRSTKLEDSAMYFCASSKDIVWETQYFGPGTRLLVL.

The V gene is TRBV2, the J gene TRBJ2-3, with D tentatively TRBD1 (5 bases). The CDR3 runs to 14 residues. V was shortened by 7 bases and J by 2 bases, with 13 bases between the two germline ends. Germline V lookup: CDR1 SNHLY, CDR2 FYNNEI. The CDR3 reads CASILGVLTDTQYF. The CDR3 DNA sequence: TGTGCCAGCATTTTAGGGGTCCTCACAGATACGCAGTATTTT.

The rearrangement uses TRBV28 and TRBJ2-2; no clear D gene. The CDR3 extends over 16 amino acids. V lost 3 bases and J lost 0, with 11 bases in between. CDR1 and CDR2 (germline): MDHEN, SYDVKM. The CDR3 region has the DNA TGTGCCAGCAGTTTGGTAAGGCAAACGAACACCGGGGAGCTGTTTTTT. Protein: CASSLVRQTNTGELFF.

Notes on this clone: Distinct nucleotide sequences in the sample also encode this CDR3. The chain has TRBV20-1 and TRBJ1-2; D gene ambiguous. Germline CDR1 DFQATT, CDR2 SNEGSKA (reference sequence). V was cut by 3 bases and J by 2 bases, with 1 base left in between. The CDR3 sequence is 10 residues long. CDR3 amino acids: CSASNYGYTF. In DNA form, the CDR3 reads TGCAGTGCTAGCAACTATGGCTACACCTTC.

In its sample, this clone ranks as medium-sized. The chain combines TRBV4-1 with TRBJ2-2; 10 bases line up with TRBD2. With 11 bases clipped from V and 3 bases from J, the junction kept 21 bases outside the gene matches. Germline-derived CDR1 and CDR2 are MGHRA and YSYEKL. The CDR3 length is 19 residues. CDR3 nucleotides: TGCGCCCGCCCGGTGGTTCCTAGCGGGAGTTGGGTGGACACCGGGGAGCTGTTTTTT. Translating gives CARPVVPSGSWVDTGELFF.

CDR3 nucleotides: TGTGCCAGCTCACCGACTGGGGATGGCTACACCTTC. Its translation: CASSPTGDGYTF. This chain links TRBV18 with TRBJ1-2; D not certain. The V end was cut by 3 bases, the J end by 6 bases, with 8 bases between. Germline CDR1 and CDR2: KGHSH and LQKENI. This CDR3 is built from 12 residues.

The rearrangement uses TRBV7-3 and TRBJ2-2; D gene ambiguous. Trimming cost V 0 bases and J 0 bases, with 5 bases left between them. The V gene's germline CDR1 is SGHTA and CDR2 FQGTGA. This CDR3 has 15 amino acids. The CDR3 loop reads CASSLTGSNTGELFF. The CDR3 region has the DNA TGTGCCAGCAGCTTAACAGGGTCGAACACCGGGGAGCTGTTTTTT.

The gene calls are TRBV29-1 and TRBJ1-4, with D unclear. V shed 6 bases and J shed 8 bases, with 16 bases lying between them. This CDR3 is built from 13 residues. Germline lookup yields CDR1 SQVTM and CDR2 ANQGSEA. The CDR3 loop is CSVSQSTGEKLFF. CDR3 coding DNA: TGCAGCGTATCACAGTCCACGGGGGAAAAACTGTTTTTT.

The chain is built from TRBV9 and TRBJ1-1; TRBD1 matches at 8 bases. The CDR3 spans 13 residues. J was trimmed by 4 bases and V by 4 bases; bases with no gene match: 3. CDR1 is SGDLS and CDR2 is YYNGEE in the germline V gene. The CDR3 here is CASSKQGGTEAFF. CDR3 coding DNA: TGTGCCAGCAGCAAACAGGGGGGCACTGAAGCTTTCTTT.

The V and J genes are TRBV30 and TRBJ2-5; no definite D call. The CDR3 runs 16 residues. Germline CDR1 is GTSNPN and CDR2 is SVGIG (reference sequence). The V gene lost 2 bases and the J gene lost 3 bases, with 19 bases spanning the gap. The CDR3 DNA sequence: TGTGCCTGGAGTTCTAAGCCGGGCTACAAGGAAGAGACCCAGTACTTC. Protein product: CAWSSKPGYKEETQYF.

The rearrangement uses TRBV11-2 and TRBJ2-3, with TRBD2 as a possible D gene (6 bases). V was pared by 5 bases and J by 7 bases, with 19 bases between. The CDR3 runs to 15 residues. Germline V lookup: CDR1 SGHAT, CDR2 FQNNGV. CDR3 DNA sequence: TGTGCCAGCAGCCCCCGGACTAACGAGCATTATACGCAGTATTTT. It is translated as CASSPRTNEHYTQYF.